This TCR beta chain derives from a study of tissue T cells after allogeneic stem cell transplantation (dated by TCRdb to 2022 to 2024). For context, the study as a whole: The study profiled TCR beta repertoires in many tissues obtained from research autopsies of patients with and without GVHD, and also in mouse models of GVHD. The human arm was a prospective observational study without blinding or randomization. Study-level results and caveats: Only a few T cell clones appeared in more than one patient, yet motif-based clustering showed tissue-specific repertoire signatures that were shared between patients. In both patients and mice, T cells from blood and spleen covered only a limited part of the TCR repertoire found in tissues. Within patients, how anatomically similar the tissues were was a key factor in shaping TCR repertoire composition, regardless of disease or transplant status. The patient cohort was small and varied clinically, and sampling depth was recognized as a limitation. The study did not establish which tissue TCRs were alloreactive or antigen-specific, and some clones may have been host cells that persisted.

The table lists this clone with a count of one. Which antigen it targets is not known. The receptor originates from a mouse, and its gene names and germline sequences are accordingly murine. The receptor library was made with the immunoSEQ multiplex PCR assay. Adaptive Biotechnologies performed TCRbeta CDR3 sequencing at survey depth and reported CDR3 sequences, V/J genes, productive frequency, and template counts. Amplification of TCR beta CDR3 regions was performed from genomic DNA rather than from RNA. Processing in the source paper ran as follows. Jensen-Shannon divergence was used to quantify pairwise repertoire overlap between tissues, with a value of 1 meaning complete divergence and a value of 0 meaning identical repertoires. Tissues were clustered by single-linkage agglomerative hierarchical clustering of pairwise JSD values, and the clustering results were displayed as dendrograms. GLIPH2 was run on all patient samples with simulation_depth 1000, kmer_min_depth 3 and cdr3_length_cutoff 8, and groups with more than two unique CDR3s were retained. In a standardized tissue-overlap score, Jaccard GLIPH-group overlap across patients was extrapolated to a standard repertoire size of 1000 clones. Associations of diversity with clinical or experimental variables used linear mixed-effect models with tissue fixed effects and individual random effects. TCRdb took this table from immuneACCESS and kept in-frame rearrangements with V and J called. Such tables lack part of the clones; where checked against another copy, unresolved V genes explain under half of the gap, and the rest is unexplained. V and J calls plus clone size are reproduced from that table; the DNA served to infer D and trimming. The sample table records roughly 50,000 clones; 73% of these occur just once. Of the sample, approximately 0.5% is held by the ten largest clones.

Input material: sorted cells pooled from one or two spleens. The sequence came from a pool of C57BL/6 mice in good health.

CDR3 DNA, as far as it was read: TGTGCCAGCAGTGATGCGGGGGGGACTAGTGCAGAAACGCTGTAT. It is translated as CASSDAGGTSAETLY. The full CDR3 sequence reads CASSDAGGTSAETLYF. The chain couples TRBV13-3 to TRBJ2-3, with 7 bases in between that match TRBD2. The read falls 1 residue short of the CDR3 end, and the missing part is taken from the germline J gene. Clipping removes 0 bases from V and 0 bases from J, with 4 as the unmatched junction base count. The germline V gene sets CDR1 to NNHDY and CDR2 to SYVADS. Measured from the cysteine to the phenylalanine, the CDR3 is 16 residues long. The CDR3 was read in part: 45 bases, with the frame set at base 1.